The 5 T cell receptor beta chains below were found in one sample sequenced in a study of cytomegalovirus exposure and HLA in healthy donors. Researchers ran the PCR with 60 Vbeta and 13 Jbeta primers. The table came from immunoSEQ multiplex PCR; TCRdb's copy has only in-frame clones and leaves some out. The sample has around 190,000 clones; around 82% are singletons. The sample comprised PBMCs. Every receptor here comes from a man aged 18 to 29 in good health and CMV-seronegative.

This chain links TRBV21-1 with TRBJ1-2; the table assigns TRBD1, which was not confirmed against the DNA. TRBV21-1 has pseudogene status. CDR3 length: 16 residues. CDR3 sequence reads: CASSNFRQPKYYGYTF. Written as DNA, the CDR3 is TGTGCCAGCAGCAATTTTAGACAGCCAAAATACTATGGCTACACCTTC.

The chain carries TRBV7-9 and TRBJ2-6, with D maybe TRBD2 (6 bases). This CDR3 has 16 amino acids. In germline, CDR1 is SEHNR, CDR2 FQNEAQ (reference sequence). V lost 1 base and J 0 bases, leaving 7 bases between the germline ends. For the CDR3, the DNA is TGTGCCAGCAGCTTAGTGGGACTCTCTGGGGCCAACGTCCTGACTTTC. Its translation is CASSLVGLSGANVLTF.

The chain recombines TRBV18 with TRBJ2-7, with 8 bases lining up with TRBD1. Unmatched junction bases numbered 3, after V lost 3 bases and J lost 2 bases. CDR1 and CDR2 (germline): KGHSH, LQKENI. The CDR3 spans 14 residues. CDR3 bases: TGTGCCAGCTCACCCGGACAGGGTACCTACGAGCAGTACTTC. It translates to CASSPGQGTYEQYF.

The chain combines TRBV30 with TRBJ2-1; 8 bases are shared with TRBD1. CDR1 is GTSNPN and CDR2 is SVGIG in the germline V gene (reference sequence). The CDR3 has 13 residues. V dropped 5 bases and J dropped 7; count of bases not matched to a gene: 7. In nucleotides, the CDR3 is TGTGCCTGGGGGACAGGCCTTGTGAATGAGCAGTTCTTC. This sequence encodes CAWGTGLVNEQFF.

This chain uses TRBV5-4 with TRBJ2-7; D might be TRBD2 (5 bases). Trimming left V 4 bases short and J 2 bases short, with 13 bases between. CDR1 and CDR2 (germline): SGHNT, YYREEE (reference sequence). This CDR3 spans 14 amino acids. The CDR3: CASSAGLGTYEQYF. The CDR3 DNA follows: TGTGCCAGCAGCGCGGGCCTGGGTACCTACGAGCAGTACTTC.